This T cell receptor (beta chain) originates from a study of prognosis after radiotherapy for stage I lung cancer. The CDR3 totals 16 residues. V trimming: 3 bases; J trimming: 4 bases; junction bases outside the gene matches: 9. Per the germline V gene, CDR1 is MGHRA and CDR2 is YSYEKL. By sample share, this clonotype is medium-sized. The TCR beta CDR3 region was amplified from genomic DNA, with two rounds of multiplex PCR being used for the amplification. Specific primers for each TRBV and TRBJ gene were what first-round PCR used. TCRdb re-called the multiplex PCR reads through MiXCR, storing one row per CDR3 protein. The sample lists about 20,000 distinct CDR3 sequences; roughly 44% were seen once.

The gene calls are TRBV4-1 and TRBJ1-5; the match to TRBD1 covers 7 bases. The receptor was isolated from a donor over 45 with non-small cell lung cancer. The sequencing here drew on PBMCs, taken before or after stereotactic body radiation therapy (not recorded which). For the CDR3, the DNA is TGCGCCAGCAGCCAGGCCGGACAGGCCTCAAATCAGCCCCAGCATTTT. Residues: CASSQAGQASNQPQHF.